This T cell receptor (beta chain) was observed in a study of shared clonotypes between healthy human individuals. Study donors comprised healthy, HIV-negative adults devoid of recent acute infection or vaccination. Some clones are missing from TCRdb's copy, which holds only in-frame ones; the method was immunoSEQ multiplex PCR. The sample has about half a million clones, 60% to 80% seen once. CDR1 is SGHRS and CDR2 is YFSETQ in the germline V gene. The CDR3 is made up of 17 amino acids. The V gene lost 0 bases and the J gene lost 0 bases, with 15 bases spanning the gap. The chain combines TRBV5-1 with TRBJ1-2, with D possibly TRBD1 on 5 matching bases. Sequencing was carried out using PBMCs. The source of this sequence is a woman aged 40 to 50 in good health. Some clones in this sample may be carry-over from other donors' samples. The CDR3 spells CASSLAAGVLANYGYTF. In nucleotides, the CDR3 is TGCGCCAGCAGCTTGGCCGCGGGGGTCCTGGCTAACTATGGCTACACCTTC. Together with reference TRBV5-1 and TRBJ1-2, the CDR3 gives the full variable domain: KAGVTQTPRYLIKTRGQQVTLSCSPISGHRSVSWYQQTPGQGLQFLFEYFSETQRNKGNFPGRFSGRQFSNSRSEMNVSTLELGDSALYLCASSLAAGVLANYGYTFGSGTRLTVV.